This entry describes one TCR beta chain. Its antigen is unidentified. TCRdb redid the calling of the multiplex PCR reads with MiXCR, one entry per CDR3 protein. The data show about 80,000 distinct CDR3 sequences, roughly 19% seen once. This specimen comes from a study of breast tumors, draining lymph nodes, adjacent tissues. Study-level points and caveats: Tumor TCR diversity was below lymph nodes but above nontumor tissue.

Breast cancer patients provided tissue from their axillary draining lymph nodes. The CDR3 extends over 13 amino acids. V shed 0 bases and J shed 1 base, with 6 bases lying between them. CDR1 and CDR2 (germline): GTSNPN, SVGIG (reference sequence). The sequencing sample was made of axillary lymph node tissue. The rearrangement links TRBV30 to TRBJ2-5; no definite D call. The clonotype comes from a female donor with breast cancer. Some clones in this sample may be carry-over from other donors' samples. The CDR3 region is CAWSVGTQETQYF. The CDR3 DNA reads TGTGCCTGGAGTGTGGGTACCCAAGAGACCCAGTACTTC.